These 14 T cell receptor beta chains share one sample of origin, sequenced in a study of T cells after yellow fever vaccination. TCRdb reprocessed the 5' RACE reads with MiXCR, giving one entry per CDR3 protein. The data hold approximately 24,000 distinct CDR3 sequences, with approximately 5% observed a single time. Sample: PBMCs, either bulk or a sorted T-cell subset (CD4+, CD8+, memory, or dextramer-sorted; not recorded which), taken 15 days after the yellow fever booster vaccination. The receptors come from a man younger than 40 who received the YFV17D yellow fever vaccine.

There are many counts of this clonotype. The chain carries TRBV5-1 and TRBJ2-3; TRBD1 matches 7 bases. Germline V CDR1 and CDR2: SGHRS, YFSETQ. V was pared by 2 bases and J by 0 bases, with 9 bases of the junction left unmatched. The CDR3 is made up of 17 amino acids. Here the CDR3 reads CASSLKAGGASTDTQYF. The CDR3 DNA is TGCGCCAGCAGCTTAAAAGCAGGGGGAGCTAGCACAGATACGCAGTATTTT. The whole variable domain, remainder taken from reference TRBV5-1 and TRBJ2-3, is KAGVTQTPRYLIKTRGQQVTLSCSPISGHRSVSWYQQTPGQGLQFLFEYFSETQRNKGNFPGRFSGRQFSNSRSEMNVSTLELGDSALYLCASSLKAGGASTDTQYFGPGTRLTVL.

This clonotype was counted many times. This chain connects TRBV15 to TRBJ2-7; D unclear. V dropped 4 bases and J dropped 1 base, with 8 bases sitting between them. Germline V lookup: CDR1 LNHNV, CDR2 YYDKDF (reference sequence). The CDR3 extends over 13 amino acids. As DNA, the CDR3 is TGTGCCACCAGCACCGACAAGTCCTACGAGCAGTACTTC. It specifies CATSTDKSYEQYF. The full variable domain, its missing parts supplied by reference TRBV15 and TRBJ2-7, is DAMVIQNPRYQVTQFGKPVTLSCSQTLNHNVMYWYQQKSSQAPKLLFHYYDKDFNNEADTPDNFQSRRPNTSFCFLDIRSPGLGDTAMYLCATSTDKSYEQYFGPGTRLTVT.

This clonotype was seen at least ten times. The J gene is TRBJ2-5, the V gene TRBV5-1, with TRBD2 as a possible D gene (6 bases). Deletions cut 5 bases from V and 5 bases from J, with 19 bases between. The CDR3 runs to 15 residues. Germline CDR1 is SGHRS and CDR2 is YFSETQ. CDR3 sequence reads: CASRRGGDPRETQYF. In DNA form, the CDR3 reads TGCGCCAGCAGGAGGGGCGGGGACCCTCGGGAGACCCAGTACTTC.

At least ten counts were recorded for this clonotype. The chain uses TRBV2 and TRBJ2-1; a possible D gene is TRBD1 (5 bases). The germline V and J ends were trimmed by 5 bases and 8 bases, with 22 bases remaining between them. From germline, CDR1 is SNHLY and CDR2 FYNNEI. This CDR3 has 16 amino acids. The CDR3 reads CASSFVPNTGRDEQFF. The DNA for the CDR3 is TGTGCCAGCAGTTTTGTACCAAATACAGGAAGGGATGAGCAGTTCTTC.

The sample holds many counts of this clonotype. The chain uses TRBV7-2 and TRBJ2-1; D may be TRBD1 (5 bases). Trimming left V 5 bases short and J 4 bases short, with 15 bases between. The CDR3 is made up of 15 amino acids. CDR1 is SGHTA, CDR2 FQGNSA, per germline. CDR3 in DNA: TGTGCCAGCAGCGTAGGCTGGGGCGGATACAATGAGCAGTTCTTC. Protein product: CASSVGWGGYNEQFF.

The V and J genes are TRBV23-1 and TRBJ2-5; perhaps TRBD2 as D (5 bases). Being an ORF, TRBV23-1 has a function that is uncertain. The germline V and J ends were trimmed by 8 bases and 10 bases, with 14 bases remaining between them. The CDR3 contains 11 residues. The CDR3 DNA reads TGCGCCAGCTGGCAGCGGAAGCGCCAGTACTTC. Its protein product is CASWQRKRQYF.

This clonotype was detected ten times or more. V usage is TRBV4-3 and J usage is TRBJ1-4, with a tentative D call TRBD1 (6 bases). This CDR3 has 16 residues. Germline V lookup: CDR1 LGHNA, CDR2 YSLEER. Trimming removed 4 bases at V and 5 bases at J, with 17 bases between. The CDR3 sequence is CASSPETRGPNEKLFF. DNA of the CDR3: TGCGCCAGCAGCCCGGAAACCAGGGGCCCCAATGAAAAACTGTTTTTT.

Comments on this clonotype: A read error may explain this, as a much larger clone is one base away. The conserved phenylalanine or tryptophan normally closing the CDR3 is absent here, so this likely arose from a read error. This rearrangement joins TRBV7-6 to TRBJ2-5, with unresolved D. This CDR3 has 13 residues. Trimming stripped 4 bases from V and 3 bases from J, with 9 bases between. Germline loops: CDR1 SGHVS, CDR2 FNYEAQ. CDR3 sequence: CASSSYMKETQYV. The CDR3 nucleotides read TGTGCCAGCAGCTCCTACATGAAAGAGACCCAGTACGTC.

In its sample, this clonotype was seen many times. The CDR3 bases are TGTGCCAGCAGTTCTCCGACAGGGCCTCTTGGGGAACTGTTTTTT. This gives the protein CASSSPTGPLGELFF. This chain uses TRBV12-3 or TRBV12-4 with TRBJ1-4; 7 positions match TRBD1. The V segment lost 4 bases and the J segment 12 bases; nucleotides outside the gene matches: 14. The CDR3 consists of 15 residues.

The table lists this clonotype with many counts. The chain recombines TRBV12-3 or TRBV12-4 with TRBJ1-5; 7 bases are a match to TRBD1. CDR3 length equals 15 residues. Unmatched junction bases numbered 10, after V lost 8 bases and J lost 3 bases. CDR3 residues: CASHATGRNNQPQHF. The CDR3 DNA is TGTGCCAGCCACGCGACAGGGCGCAACAATCAGCCCCAGCATTTT.

This clonotype was seen repeatedly, ten times or more. CDR3 sequence reads: CAISESRVEAFF. Here the CDR3 DNA reads TGTGCCATCAGTGAGTCGAGAGTTGAAGCTTTCTTT. The chain combines TRBV10-3 with TRBJ1-1; D gene unclear. Trimming shortened V by 0 bases and J by 7 bases, and 6 bases separated the two germline ends. This CDR3 is built from 12 residues. The germline V gene encodes CDR1 ENHRY and CDR2 SYGVKD.

This clonotype was found many times. CDR3 region: CAISAREEQFF. The CDR3 DNA is TGTGCCATCAGTGCGAGGGAGGAGCAGTTCTTC. The genes are TRBV10-3 and TRBJ2-1; a possible D gene is TRBD2 (5 bases). V dropped 4 bases and J dropped 10 bases, with 8 bases sitting between them. Germline V gives CDR1 ENHRY, CDR2 SYGVKD. The CDR3 covers 11 residues.

This clonotype appeared many times. The chain combines TRBV7-2 with TRBJ1-2; possibly TRBD1 for D (5 bases). V lost 1 base to trimming and J lost 3 bases, with 6 bases between them. Germline values: CDR1 SGHTA, CDR2 FQGNSA. The length of the CDR3 is 13 residues. CDR3 coding DNA: TGTGCCAGCAGCTTAGGACAGTACTATGGCTACACCTTC. It encodes CASSLGQYYGYTF.

In this sample, this clonotype turned up many times. V usage is TRBV9 and J usage is TRBJ2-7; D remains ambiguous. The V gene's germline CDR1 is SGDLS and CDR2 YYNGEE. Between the trimmed V and J ends, which lost 1 base and 3 bases, there was a span of 14 bases. This CDR3 contains 15 residues. The CDR3 nucleotides read TGTGCCAGCAGCGTATCAGAAGGCAGGCTCTACGAGCAGTACTTC. This encodes CASSVSEGRLYEQYF. Full variable domain (remainder filled in from reference TRBV9 and TRBJ2-7): DSGVTQTPKHLITATGQRVTLRCSPRSGDLSVYWYQQSLDQGLQFLIQYYNGEERAKGNILERFSAQQFPDLHSELNLSSLELGDSALYFCASSVSEGRLYEQYFGPGTRLTVT.